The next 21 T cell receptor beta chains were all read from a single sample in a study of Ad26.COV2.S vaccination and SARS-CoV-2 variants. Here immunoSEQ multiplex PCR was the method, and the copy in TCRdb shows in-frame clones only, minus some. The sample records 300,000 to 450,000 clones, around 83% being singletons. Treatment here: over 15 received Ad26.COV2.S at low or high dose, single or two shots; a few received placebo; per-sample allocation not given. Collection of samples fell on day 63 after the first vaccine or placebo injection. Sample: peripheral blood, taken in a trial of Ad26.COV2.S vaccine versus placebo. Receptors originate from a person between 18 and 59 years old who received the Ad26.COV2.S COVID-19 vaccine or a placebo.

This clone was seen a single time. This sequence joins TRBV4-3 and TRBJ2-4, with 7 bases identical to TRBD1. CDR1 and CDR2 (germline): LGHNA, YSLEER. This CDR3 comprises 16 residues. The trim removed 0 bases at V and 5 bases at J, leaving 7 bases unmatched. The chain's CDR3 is CASSQDIEGTENIQYF. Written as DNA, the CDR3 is TGCGCCAGCAGCCAAGATATCGAGGGGACAGAAAACATTCAGTACTTC.

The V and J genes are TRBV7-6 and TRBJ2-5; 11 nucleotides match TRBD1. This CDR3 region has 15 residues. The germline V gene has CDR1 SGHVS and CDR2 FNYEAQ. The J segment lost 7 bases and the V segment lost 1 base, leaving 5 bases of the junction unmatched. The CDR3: CASSLVFGTGGTQYF. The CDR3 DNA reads TGTGCCAGCAGCTTAGTATTTGGGACAGGGGGGACCCAGTACTTC.

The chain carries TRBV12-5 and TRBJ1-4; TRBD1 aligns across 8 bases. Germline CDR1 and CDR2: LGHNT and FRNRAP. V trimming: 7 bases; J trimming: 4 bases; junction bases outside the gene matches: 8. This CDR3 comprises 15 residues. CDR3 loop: CASVPSGTGNEKLFF. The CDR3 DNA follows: TGTGCTAGTGTCCCTAGCGGGACAGGTAATGAAAAACTGTTTTTT. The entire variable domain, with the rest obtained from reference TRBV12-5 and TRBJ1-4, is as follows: DARVTQTPRHKVTEMGQEVTMRCQPILGHNTVFWYRQTMMQGLELLAYFRNRAPLDDSGMPKDRFSAEMPDATLATLKIQPSEPRDSAVYFCASVPSGTGNEKLFFGSGTQLSVL.

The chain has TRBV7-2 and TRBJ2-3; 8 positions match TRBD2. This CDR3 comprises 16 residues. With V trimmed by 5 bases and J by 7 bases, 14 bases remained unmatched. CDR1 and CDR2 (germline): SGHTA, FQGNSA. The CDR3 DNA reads TGTGCCAGCAGCGGCATCAGCGGGAGCGCTTTAAATACGCAGTATTTT. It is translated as CASSGISGSALNTQYF.

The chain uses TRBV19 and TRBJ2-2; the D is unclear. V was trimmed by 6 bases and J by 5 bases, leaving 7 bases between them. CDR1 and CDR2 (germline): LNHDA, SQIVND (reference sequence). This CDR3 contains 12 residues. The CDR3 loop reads CASRRGTGELFF. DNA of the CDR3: TGTGCCAGTAGACGTGGTACCGGGGAGCTGTTTTTT.

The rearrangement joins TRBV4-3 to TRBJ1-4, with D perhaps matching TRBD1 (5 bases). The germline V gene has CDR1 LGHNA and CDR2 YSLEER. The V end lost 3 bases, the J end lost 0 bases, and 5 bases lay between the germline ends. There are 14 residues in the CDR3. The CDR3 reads CASSQGATNEKLFF. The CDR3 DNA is TGCGCCAGCAGCCAGGGGGCAACTAATGAAAAACTGTTTTTT.

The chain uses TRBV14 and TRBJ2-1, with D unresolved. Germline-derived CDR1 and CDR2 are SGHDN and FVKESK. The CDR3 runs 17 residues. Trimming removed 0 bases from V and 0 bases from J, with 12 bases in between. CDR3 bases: TGTGCCAGCAGCCAAGAAATAGCAGCCAACTCCTACAATGAGCAGTTCTTC. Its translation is CASSQEIAANSYNEQFF.

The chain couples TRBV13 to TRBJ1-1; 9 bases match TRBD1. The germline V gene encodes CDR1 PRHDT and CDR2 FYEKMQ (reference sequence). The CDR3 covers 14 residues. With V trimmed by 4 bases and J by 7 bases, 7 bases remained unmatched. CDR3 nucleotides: TGTGCCAGCAGCTCACAGGGGACAGGGAGTGAAGCTTTCTTT. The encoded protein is CASSSQGTGSEAFF.

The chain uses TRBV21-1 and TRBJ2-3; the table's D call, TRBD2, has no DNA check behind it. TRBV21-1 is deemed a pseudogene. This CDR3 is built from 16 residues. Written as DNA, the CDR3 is TGTGCCAGCAGCGACGAAGGGACTAGCCGCACAGATACGCAGTATTTT. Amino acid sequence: CASSDEGTSRTDTQYF.

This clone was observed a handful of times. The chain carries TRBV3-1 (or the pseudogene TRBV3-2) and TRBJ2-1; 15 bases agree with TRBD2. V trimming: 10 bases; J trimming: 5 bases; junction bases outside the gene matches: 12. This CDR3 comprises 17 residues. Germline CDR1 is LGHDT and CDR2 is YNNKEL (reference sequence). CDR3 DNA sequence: TGTGCCAACACCGGGACTAGCGGGAGGAATTCCCACAATGAGCAGTTCTTC. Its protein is CANTGTSGRNSHNEQFF.

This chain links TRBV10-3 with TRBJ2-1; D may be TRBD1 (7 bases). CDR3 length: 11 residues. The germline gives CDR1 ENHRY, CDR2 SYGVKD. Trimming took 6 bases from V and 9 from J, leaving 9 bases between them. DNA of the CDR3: TGTGCCATCAGGCAGGGGGGTGAGCAGTTCTTC. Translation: CAIRQGGEQFF.

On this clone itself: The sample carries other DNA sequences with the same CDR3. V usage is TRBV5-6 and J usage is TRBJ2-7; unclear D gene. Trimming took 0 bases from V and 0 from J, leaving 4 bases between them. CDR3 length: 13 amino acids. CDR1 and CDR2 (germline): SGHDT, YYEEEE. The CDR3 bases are TGTGCCAGCAGCTTGGGTAGCTCCTACGAGCAGTACTTC. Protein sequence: CASSLGSSYEQYF.

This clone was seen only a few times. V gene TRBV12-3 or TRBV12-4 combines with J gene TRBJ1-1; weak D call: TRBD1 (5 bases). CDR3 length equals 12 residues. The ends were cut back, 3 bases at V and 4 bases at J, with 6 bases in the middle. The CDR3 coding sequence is TGTGCCAGCAGTTTGGGGCCCACTGAAGCTTTCTTT. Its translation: CASSLGPTEAFF.

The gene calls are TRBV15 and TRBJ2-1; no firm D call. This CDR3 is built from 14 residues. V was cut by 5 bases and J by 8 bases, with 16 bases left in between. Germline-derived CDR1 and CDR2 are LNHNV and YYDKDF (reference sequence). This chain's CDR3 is CATSPDLGPDEQFF. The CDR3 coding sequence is TGTGCCACCAGCCCCGATTTAGGGCCCGATGAGCAGTTCTTC.

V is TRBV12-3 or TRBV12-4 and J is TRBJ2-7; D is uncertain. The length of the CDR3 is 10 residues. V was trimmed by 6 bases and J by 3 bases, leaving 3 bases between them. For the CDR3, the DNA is TGTGCCAGCAGCTACTACGAGCAGTACTTC. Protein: CASSYYEQYF.

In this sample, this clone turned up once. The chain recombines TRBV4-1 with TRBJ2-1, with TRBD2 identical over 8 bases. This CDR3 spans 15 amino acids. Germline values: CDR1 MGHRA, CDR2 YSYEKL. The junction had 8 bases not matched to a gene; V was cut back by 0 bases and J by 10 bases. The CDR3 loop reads CASSQDRGGLWEQFF. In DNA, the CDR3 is TGCGCCAGCAGCCAAGACCGGGGGGGCCTTTGGGAGCAGTTCTTC.

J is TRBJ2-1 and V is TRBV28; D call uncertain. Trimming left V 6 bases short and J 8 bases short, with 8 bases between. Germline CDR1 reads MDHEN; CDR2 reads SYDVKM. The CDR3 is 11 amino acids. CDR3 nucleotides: TGTGCCAGCAGGTCGTACTATGAGCAGTTCTTC. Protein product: CASRSYYEQFF.

The CDR3, as DNA: TGCGCCAGCAGCCAAGATTCAGGGATACAATATCCTAATTCACCCCTCCACTTT. Protein sequence: CASSQDSGIQYPNSPLHF. V usage is TRBV4-3 and J usage is TRBJ1-6; tentatively, D is TRBD1 (5 bases). Per the germline V gene, CDR1 is LGHNA and CDR2 is YSLEER. CDR3 length equals 18 residues. V shed 0 bases and J shed 6 bases, with 18 bases lying between them.

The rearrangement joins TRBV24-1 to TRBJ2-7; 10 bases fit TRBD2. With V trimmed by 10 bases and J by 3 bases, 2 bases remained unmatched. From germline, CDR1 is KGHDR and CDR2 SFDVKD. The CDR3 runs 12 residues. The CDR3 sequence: CATSGRVYEQYF. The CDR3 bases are TGTGCCACGAGCGGGAGGGTCTACGAGCAGTACTTC.

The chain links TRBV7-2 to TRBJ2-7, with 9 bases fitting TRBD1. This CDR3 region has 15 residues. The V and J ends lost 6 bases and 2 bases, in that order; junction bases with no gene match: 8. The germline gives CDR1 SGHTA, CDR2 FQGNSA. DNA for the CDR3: TGTGCCAGCAGGGCCGGGACAGGGCCAACCTACGAGCAGTACTTC. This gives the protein CASRAGTGPTYEQYF.

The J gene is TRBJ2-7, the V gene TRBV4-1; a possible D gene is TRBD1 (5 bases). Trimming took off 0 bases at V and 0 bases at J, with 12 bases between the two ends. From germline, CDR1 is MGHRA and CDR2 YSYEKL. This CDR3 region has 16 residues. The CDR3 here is CASSQEGRAPSYEQYF. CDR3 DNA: TGCGCCAGCAGCCAAGAGGGCAGGGCCCCCTCCTACGAGCAGTACTTC.